This is a list of T cell receptor beta chains from one sample in a study of spatial heterogeneity in lung cancer. TCRdb ran MiXCR on the 5' RACE reads and lists one entry per CDR3 protein. The data contain about 7,500 distinct CDR3 sequences, roughly a fifth of them singletons. The sequences come from PBMCs, collected at surgery. These receptors all stem from a female donor with early-stage non-small cell lung cancer. The CDR3 runs from the conserved cysteine through the conserved F or W. The order of the fields is CDR3 DNA, CDR3 protein, D gene, clone size, J gene, V gene. The D gene is left open where the match is weak. Clone size, where shown, is once, few, many, or a class for clones that have expanded.

CDR3 DNA: TGTGCCAGCAGCTTGTATGAAGGGCTACGACAGTACTTC
CDR3 protein: CASSLYEGLRQYF
D gene: -
clone size: -
J gene: TRBJ2-7
V gene: TRBV5-8

CDR3 DNA: TGTGCCAGCAGCCCTGACGCGTGGGCTGAAGCTTTCTTT
CDR3 protein: CASSPDAWAEAFF
D gene: -
clone size: medium-sized
J gene: TRBJ1-1
V gene: TRBV6-6

CDR3 DNA: TGTGCCAGCAGCGTATTAGGGGTGAGCACAGATACGCAGTATTTT
CDR3 protein: CASSVLGVSTDTQYF
D gene: -
clone size: medium-sized
J gene: TRBJ2-3
V gene: TRBV7-2

CDR3 DNA: TGTGCCTGGACTAGCGGGAGCCTTAGGAATGAGCAGTTCTTC
CDR3 protein: CAWTSGSLRNEQFF
D gene: TRBD2
clone size: medium-sized
J gene: TRBJ2-1
V gene: TRBV30

CDR3 DNA: TGTGCCAGCAGCTTCGGACTAGCGGGAGGAAATGAGCAGTTCTTC
CDR3 protein: CASSFGLAGGNEQFF
D gene: TRBD2
clone size: many
J gene: TRBJ2-1
V gene: TRBV9

CDR3 DNA: TGTGCCAGCAGCCGAGCGGGAGGGTCCTCAGATACGCAGTATTTT
CDR3 protein: CASSRAGGSSDTQYF
D gene: TRBD2
clone size: medium-sized
J gene: TRBJ2-3
V gene: TRBV7-3

CDR3 DNA: TGTGCCAGTAGTATAATAATGGGGGACAGCAACGTCCTGACTTTC
CDR3 protein: CASSIIMGDSNVLTF
D gene: TRBD1
clone size: -
J gene: TRBJ2-6
V gene: TRBV19

CDR3 DNA: TGTGCCAGCTTCGGGGTAGGGCGCTACGAGCAGTACTTC
CDR3 protein: CASFGVGRYEQYF
D gene: -
clone size: few
J gene: TRBJ2-7
V gene: TRBV27

CDR3 DNA: TGCAGTGCTACTAAGGCAGATACGCAGTATTTT
CDR3 protein: CSATKADTQYF
D gene: -
clone size: -
J gene: TRBJ2-3
V gene: TRBV20-1

CDR3 DNA: TGTGCCAGTAGTATGCAGACAGCCCTTTACAATGAGCAGTTCTTC
CDR3 protein: CASSMQTALYNEQFF
D gene: -
clone size: -
J gene: TRBJ2-1
V gene: TRBV19

CDR3 DNA: TGTGCCAGCAGATTACTGAGGGGGGATAATTCACCCCTCCACTTT
CDR3 protein: CASRLLRGDNSPLHF
D gene: -
clone size: few
J gene: TRBJ1-6
V gene: TRBV6-5

CDR3 DNA: TGTGCCAGCAGCCCGCGACCTTGGGACTTTGATGAGCAGTTCTTC
CDR3 protein: CASSPRPWDFDEQFF
D gene: -
clone size: medium-sized
J gene: TRBJ2-1
V gene: TRBV7-3

CDR3 DNA: TGTGCCAGCAGCTTAAGCGGACAGCCTACCTACGAGCAGTACTTC
CDR3 protein: CASSLSGQPTYEQYF
D gene: -
clone size: few
J gene: TRBJ2-7
V gene: TRBV7-2

CDR3 DNA: TGTGCCAGCTCCACTAGCGGGAGAAGAAACGAGCAGTACTTC
CDR3 protein: CASSTSGRRNEQYF
D gene: TRBD2
clone size: -
J gene: TRBJ2-7
V gene: TRBV5-4

CDR3 DNA: TGCAGCGTCTCCTCAACGGGGCGTTGGACTGAAGCTTTCTTT
CDR3 protein: CSVSSTGRWTEAFF
D gene: -
clone size: medium-sized
J gene: TRBJ1-1
V gene: TRBV29-1

CDR3 DNA: TGTGCCAGCAGTTTTGACATAGGGGGGAACACTGAAGCTTTCTTT
CDR3 protein: CASSFDIGGNTEAFF
D gene: -
clone size: medium-sized
J gene: TRBJ1-1
V gene: TRBV12-3/TRBV12-4

CDR3 DNA: TGTGCCAGCAGCTTAGGCGGGCCCAATGAAGCTTTCTTT
CDR3 protein: CASSLGGPNEAFF
D gene: -
clone size: medium-sized
J gene: TRBJ1-1
V gene: TRBV7-8

CDR3 DNA: TGTGCCAGCAGCTTAGGGGGAGGGAACACTGAAGCTTTCTTT
CDR3 protein: CASSLGGGNTEAFF
D gene: -
clone size: medium-sized
J gene: TRBJ1-1
V gene: TRBV7-9

CDR3 DNA: TGTGCCAGCAGCCATTCGTGGAACACTGAAGCTTTCTTT
CDR3 protein: CASSHSWNTEAFF
D gene: -
clone size: few
J gene: TRBJ1-1
V gene: TRBV3-1

CDR3 DNA: TGCAGTGCTTTCAGGGGGGATTACAATGAGCAGTTCTTC
CDR3 protein: CSAFRGDYNEQFF
D gene: -
clone size: medium-sized
J gene: TRBJ2-1
V gene: TRBV20-1

CDR3 DNA: TGTGCCAGCTCATACCGAGAGACCCAGTACTTC
CDR3 protein: CASSYRETQYF
D gene: -
clone size: -
J gene: TRBJ2-5
V gene: TRBV2

CDR3 DNA: TGTGCCAGCAGCTTCGCAGGGTCCAAAAACATTCAGTACTTC
CDR3 protein: CASSFAGSKNIQYF
D gene: -
clone size: many
J gene: TRBJ2-4
V gene: TRBV11-2